This T cell receptor (beta chain) was observed in a study of blood T cell repertoires in COVID-19. Trimming took 5 bases from V and 1 from J, leaving 6 bases between them. This CDR3 is 11 amino acids long. Germline V gives CDR1 GTSNPN, CDR2 SVGIG (reference sequence). Individuals drawn from approximately 22 US areas were roughly 18 to 89 years old. Cohorts were based on clinical histories the participants reported. Methods used by the authors: Using reference gene primer amplification, nucleated cell counts were estimated. The table came from immunoSEQ multiplex PCR; TCRdb's copy has only in-frame clones and leaves some out. The DNA was the basis for D and trimming; V, J and clone size are from that table. The sample lists under 450,000 clones; about nine tenths were seen once.

J is TRBJ2-7 and V is TRBV30, with no clear D. The material sequenced was PBMCs or T cells enriched from blood (not recorded which). This clonotype was sampled from a woman aged 40-49 years who had been exposed to COVID-19. The CDR3 here is CAWAESYEQYF. The CDR3 bases are TGTGCCTGGGCGGAGTCCTACGAGCAGTACTTC.